The 21 T cell receptor beta chains in this list originate from one sample, sequenced in a study of blood T cell repertoires in COVID-19. The table came from immunoSEQ multiplex PCR; TCRdb's copy has only in-frame clones and leaves some out. The sample records a few hundred thousand clones, around 88% being singletons. The sample comprised PBMCs or T cells enriched from blood (not recorded which). Receptors were obtained from a woman aged 45-60 years with acute COVID-19.

J is TRBJ2-1 and V is TRBV25-1; 11 nucleotides align to TRBD2. With 7 bases clipped from V and 2 bases from J, the junction kept 4 bases outside the gene matches. This CDR3 comprises 15 residues. Germline V CDR1 and CDR2: MGHDK, SYGVNS. This CDR3 is CASIAGGRTYNEQFF. Written as DNA, the CDR3 is TGTGCCAGCATAGCGGGAGGGCGCACCTACAATGAGCAGTTCTTC.

The chain links TRBV3-1 (or the pseudogene TRBV3-2) to TRBJ2-7, with D unresolved. The CDR3 totals 13 residues. Per germline, CDR1 LGHDT and CDR2 YNNKEL (reference sequence). V lost 0 bases to trimming and J lost 2 bases, with 5 bases between them. The CDR3 spells CASSQEETYEQYF. Written as DNA, the CDR3 is TGTGCCAGCAGCCAAGAGGAGACCTACGAGCAGTACTTC.

The rearrangement uses TRBV2 and TRBJ2-3; 7 nucleotides line up with TRBD2. Germline CDR1 and CDR2: SNHLY and FYNNEI. The V gene end was trimmed by 5 bases and the J gene end by 2 bases; junction bases not matched to a gene: 7. CDR3 size: 15 residues. The CDR3 nucleotides are TGTGCCAGCAGTCCCCAGCGGGGTCTCACAGATACGCAGTATTTT. This encodes CASSPQRGLTDTQYF.

This clone was picked up a small number of times. This chain connects TRBV27 to TRBJ1-4; D perhaps matches TRBD1 (6 bases). Looked up from germline, CDR1 is MNHEY and CDR2 is SMNVEV (reference sequence). V gave up 0 bases and J gave up 8 bases, with 22 bases separating them. The CDR3 is 18 residues long. The CDR3 DNA follows: TGTGCCAGCAGTTTATCCGCCAGGGGACACCTCCGGGACGAAAAACTGTTTTTT. Its translation: CASSLSARGHLRDEKLFF.

The chain links TRBV19 to TRBJ1-5, with no clear D. V was clipped by 3 bases and J by 4 bases, with 10 bases between them. Germline V gives CDR1 LNHDA, CDR2 SQIVND (reference sequence). CDR3 length equals 14 residues. The CDR3 DNA follows: TGTGCCAGTAGTATTAATTCTCAGAATCAGCCCCAGCATTTT. Protein: CASSINSQNQPQHF.

The chain recombines TRBV5-1 with TRBJ2-7, with TRBD1 as a possible D gene (6 bases). The germline V gene has CDR1 SGHRS and CDR2 YFSETQ. This CDR3 has 16 amino acids. With 7 bases removed from V and 4 bases from J, the gap between germline ends came to 24 bases. Here the CDR3 DNA reads TGCGCCAGCGGACTGGGACATGTCGGCGGTGGGTACGAGCAGTACTTC. It translates to CASGLGHVGGGYEQYF.

This sequence joins TRBV19 and TRBJ2-2; 14 bases agree with TRBD2. From germline, CDR1 is LNHDA and CDR2 SQIVND (reference sequence). CDR3 length: 14 residues. Unmatched junction bases numbered 6, after V lost 10 bases and J lost 8 bases. This CDR3 reads CATRLAGGLGELFF. The CDR3 DNA sequence: TGTGCCACCAGACTAGCGGGAGGGTTAGGGGAGCTGTTTTTT.

The sample holds one count of this clone. The chain uses TRBV18 and TRBJ2-2; 10 bases are a match to TRBD2. Germline V lookup: CDR1 KGHSH, CDR2 LQKENI. J gave up 4 bases and V 0 bases, and 8 bases lay outside the gene matches. The CDR3 consists of 18 residues. The CDR3 DNA is TGTGCCAGCTCACCACCGGGGCTAGCGGGAGTCGGCACCGGGGAGCTGTTTTTT. Amino acid sequence: CASSPPGLAGVGTGELFF.

The chain couples TRBV19 to TRBJ1-5; D uncertain. The germline V gene encodes CDR1 LNHDA and CDR2 SQIVND (reference sequence). Trimming took 3 bases from V and 2 from J, leaving 11 bases between them. The CDR3 loop spans 15 amino acids. The CDR3 DNA reads as TGTGCCAGTAGTATGACGACTAGGGGCAATCAGCCCCAGCATTTT. Its protein product is CASSMTTRGNQPQHF. Using reference TRBV19 and TRBJ1-5 for the parts outside the CDR3, the full variable domain is DGGITQSPKYLFRKEGQNVTLSCEQNLNHDAMYWYRQDPGQGLRLIYYSQIVNDFQKGDIAEGYSVSREKKESFPLTVTSAQKNPTAFYLCASSMTTRGNQPQHFGDGTRLSIL.

The V and J genes are TRBV14 and TRBJ2-7, with 7 positions matching TRBD1. From germline, CDR1 is SGHDN and CDR2 FVKESK. The trim removed 0 bases at V and 6 bases at J, leaving 14 bases unmatched. The CDR3 is made up of 17 amino acids. The CDR3 loop reads CASSQDYPTGTVGEQYF. DNA of the CDR3: TGTGCCAGCAGCCAAGATTACCCGACCGGGACAGTCGGCGAGCAGTACTTC.

The genes are TRBV28 and TRBJ1-5; 7 bases fit TRBD1. The CDR3 spans 15 residues. Germline values: CDR1 MDHEN, CDR2 SYDVKM. V dropped 5 bases and J dropped 1; count of bases not matched to a gene: 5. The CDR3 nucleotides are TGTGCCAGCAGTCCAATGGGACAGAGCAATCAGCCCCAGCATTTT. Amino acid sequence: CASSPMGQSNQPQHF.

This clone was recorded only once. The gene calls are TRBV4-1 and TRBJ2-3, with D unclear. Germline loops: CDR1 MGHRA, CDR2 YSYEKL. With 0 bases removed from V and 5 bases from J, the gap between germline ends came to 9 bases. The CDR3 contains 14 residues. The CDR3 DNA follows: TGCGCCAGCAGCCAAGAACGCAGAAGAGATACGCAGTATTTT. Translated: CASSQERRRDTQYF.

Note on this clone: Other DNA sequences of this sample code for an identical CDR3. This chain joins TRBV5-1 and TRBJ1-1; D is unclear. Trimming stripped 0 bases from V and 0 bases from J, with 6 bases between. The CDR3 has 14 residues. Germline loops: CDR1 SGHRS, CDR2 YFSETQ. CDR3 amino acids: CASSLGYMNTEAFF. The DNA for the CDR3 is TGCGCCAGCAGCTTGGGATACATGAACACTGAAGCTTTCTTT.

The chain combines TRBV4-2 with TRBJ1-3; D gene ambiguous. Germline CDR1 and CDR2: LGHNA and YNFKEQ. V was shortened by 0 bases and J by 4 bases, with 4 bases between the two germline ends. This CDR3 is 13 amino acids long. CDR3 DNA: TGTGCCAGCAGCCAAGATGAGGGAAACACCATATATTTT. Its protein is CASSQDEGNTIYF.

V usage is TRBV30 and J usage is TRBJ1-1; D is unclear. The V and J ends lost 4 bases and 0 bases respectively, with 6 bases between them. CDR3 length equals 12 residues. In germline, CDR1 is GTSNPN, CDR2 SVGIG (reference sequence). The CDR3 DNA reads as TGTGCCTGGACGGTATTGAACACTGAAGCTTTCTTT. This translates into CAWTVLNTEAFF.

The V and J genes are TRBV14 and TRBJ2-3, with a tentative D call TRBD1 (6 bases). Looked up from germline, CDR1 is SGHDN and CDR2 is FVKESK. The CDR3 loop spans 18 amino acids. V was clipped by 0 bases and J by 3 bases, with 19 bases between them. The CDR3 protein is CASSQDREGVIVTDTQYF. As DNA, the CDR3 is TGTGCCAGCAGCCAAGACCGAGAGGGGGTCATTGTAACAGATACGCAGTATTTT.

This sequence joins TRBV9 and TRBJ2-3; 12 bases map to TRBD2. The germline V gene has CDR1 SGDLS and CDR2 YYNGEE. The CDR3 spans 18 residues. The junction had 11 bases not matched to a gene; V was cut back by 0 bases and J by 6 bases. DNA of the CDR3: TGTGCCAGCAGCGTAGCGCCCACTCTAGCGGGAGGGCCGGATACGCAGTATTTT. The encoded protein is CASSVAPTLAGGPDTQYF.

The genes are TRBV2 and TRBJ2-1; the match to TRBD1 covers 10 bases. The germline gives CDR1 SNHLY, CDR2 FYNNEI. This CDR3 spans 15 amino acids. The V segment lost 6 bases and the J segment 4 bases; nucleotides outside the gene matches: 6. The CDR3 DNA is TGTGCCAGCAGCAACGACAGGGGGCCGTACAATGAGCAGTTCTTC. It translates to CASSNDRGPYNEQFF.

The V gene is TRBV25-1, the J gene TRBJ1-5, with no clear D. The ends were cut back, 6 bases at V and 2 bases at J, with 11 bases in the middle. This CDR3 comprises 14 residues. Germline CDR1 and CDR2: MGHDK and SYGVNS. For the CDR3, the DNA is TGTGCCAGCAGGAGGGTTTCAGGCAATCAGCCCCAGCATTTT. Protein sequence: CASRRVSGNQPQHF.

In this sample, this clone turned up once. In nucleotides, the CDR3 is TGCAGCGTTAGGGGGGGCCATCCCTACGAGCAGTACTTC. Translating gives CSVRGGHPYEQYF. The rearrangement links TRBV29-1 to TRBJ2-7; D is perhaps TRBD2 (7 bases). Germline CDR1 is SQVTM and CDR2 is ANQGSEA. This CDR3 has 13 residues. Trimming left V 5 bases short and J 2 bases short, with 13 bases between.

This clone was seen just once. The chain couples TRBV5-8 to TRBJ1-4; 8 bases line up with TRBD1. CDR1 SGHTS and CDR2 YDEGEE come from the germline V gene. The trim removed 0 bases at V and 3 bases at J, leaving 4 bases unmatched. CDR3 length: 16 residues. The CDR3 is CASSLVGQGANEKLFF. The CDR3 DNA is TGTGCCAGCAGCTTGGTCGGACAGGGAGCTAATGAAAAACTGTTTTTT.